These T cell receptor beta chains were read from a single sample in a study of early T cells in non-severe SARS-CoV-2 infection. TCRdb called the 5' RACE reads again in MiXCR, with one record for every CDR3 protein. In the table there are fewer than 35,000 distinct CDR3 sequences, around 4.6% of which are singletons. What was sequenced was whole blood. These receptors all stem from an adult who was a healthcare worker with PCR-confirmed SARS-CoV-2 infection or an uninfected control (not recorded which). Both conserved end residues are part of each CDR3. A D gene is named only where the DNA matches it firmly. Clone size is stated in some rows and not others, as once, few, many or a class when expanded.

v_gene	abundance	d_gene	j_gene	CDR3nt	CDR3aa
TRBV28	many	-	TRBJ2-3	TGTGCCAGCAGGGGGAGCACAGATACGCAGTATTTT	CASRGSTDTQYF
TRBV12-3/TRBV12-4	-	TRBD1	TRBJ2-5	TGTGCCAGCACTTACTCGACAGGGGGCGCCCTTGGAGGAGAGACCCAGTACTTC	CASTYSTGGALGGETQYF
TRBV10-3	many	-	TRBJ2-3	TGTGCCATCAGTGGCCGGGACATTTTCACAGATACGCAGTATTTT	CAISGRDIFTDTQYF
TRBV29-1	few	TRBD2	TRBJ2-5	TGCAGCGTTGGACTAGCGGAAGAGACCCAGTACTTC	CSVGLAEETQYF
TRBV7-2	-	-	TRBJ1-5	TGTGCCAGCAGCATGACAGATGTGAATCAGCCCCAGCATTTT	CASSMTDVNQPQHF
TRBV2	many	-	TRBJ2-2	TGTGCCAGCAGTCGCGAGACCTGGGACCGCGCCGGGGAGCTGTTTTTT	CASSRETWDRAGELFF
TRBV28	many	-	TRBJ2-2	TGTGCCAGCAGTTTATTCGGGGAGCTGTTTTTT	CASSLFGELFF
TRBV12-3/TRBV12-4	many	-	TRBJ2-1	TGTGCCAGCAGTTTCGGGGGTTACAATGAGCAGTTCTTC	CASSFGGYNEQFF
TRBV6-1	-	TRBD1	TRBJ1-2	TGTGCCAGCAGGGCCGGGACAGGGAGTTTTAACTATGGCTACACCTTC	CASRAGTGSFNYGYTF
TRBV11-2	many	TRBD2	TRBJ2-3	TGTGCCAGCAGTCGGGGGGGGCCGAATACGCAGTATTTT	CASSRGGPNTQYF
TRBV7-3	few	-	TRBJ2-6	TGTGCCAGCAGCTTAGGGCTACGCTCTGGGGCCAACGTCCTGACTTTC	CASSLGLRSGANVLTF
TRBV10-1	few	-	TRBJ2-5	TGCGCCAGCAGTGGCGGTGGCAGGGGAGAGACCCAGTACTTC	CASSGGGRGETQYF
TRBV6-6	few	-	TRBJ2-7	TGTGCCAGCAAGACCGCCGCCAACGAGCAGTACTTC	CASKTAANEQYF
TRBV7-2	many	-	TRBJ2-3	TGTGCCAGCAGCTTAGGTCTAGCGTACACAGATACGCAGTATTTT	CASSLGLAYTDTQYF
TRBV10-3	many	-	TRBJ2-5	TGTGCCATCAGATCGGGGGCCGAGGGAGAGACCCAGTACTTC	CAIRSGAEGETQYF
TRBV5-6	-	-	TRBJ2-7	TGTGCCAGCAGCTCACCCTGGCCTGGTCTAGGCAGCGAGCAGTACTTC	CASSSPWPGLGSEQYF
TRBV3-1	many	TRBD2	TRBJ2-2	TGTGCCAGCAGCTCCCGGGGGGGCAACACCGGGGAGCTGTTTTTT	CASSSRGGNTGELFF
TRBV20-1	many	TRBD2	TRBJ2-1	TGCAGTGCCAGGACTAGCGGGGGATACCGGAATGAGCAGTTCTTC	CSARTSGGYRNEQFF
TRBV28	many	-	TRBJ1-4	TGTGCCAGCAGTTCGATGGATAATCCGGACCTCCACCGAAAACTGTTTTTT	CASSSMDNPDLHRKLFF
TRBV7-2	few	-	TRBJ2-1	TGTGCCAGCAGCTTAGTTGGGACATATGACAATGAGCAGTTCTTC	CASSLVGTYDNEQFF
TRBV12-3/TRBV12-4	few	TRBD1	TRBJ2-3	TGTGCCAGCAGGGACCGACAGGGCACTCGCACAGATACGCAGTATTTT	CASRDRQGTRTDTQYF
TRBV7-9	few	-	TRBJ2-5	TGTGCCAGCAGTCTAGGGGACAACCGAGGAGAGACCCAGTACTTC	CASSLGDNRGETQYF
TRBV10-3	many	TRBD2	TRBJ2-3	TGTGCCAACGCAGCGGGAAGCACAGATACGCAGTATTTT	CANAAGSTDTQYF
TRBV7-9	-	-	TRBJ1-1	TGTGCCAGCAGCTTACCAGGGGCAATGAACACTGAAGCTTTCTTT	CASSLPGAMNTEAFF
TRBV29-1	many	TRBD2	TRBJ2-1	TGCAGCGCACTAGCGGGGGGGGTGAGTAATGAGCAGTTCTTC	CSALAGGVSNEQFF
TRBV2	few	-	TRBJ2-2	TGTGCCAGCAGTAGAGAGCACACCGGGGAGCTGTTTTTT	CASSREHTGELFF
TRBV4-3	many	-	TRBJ1-2	TGCGCCAGCAGCCGGGACGGGAACTATGGCTACACCTTC	CASSRDGNYGYTF
TRBV28	many	TRBD1	TRBJ2-2	TGTGCCAGCGGCTGGGGACAGGGAAACACCGGGGAGCTGTTTTTT	CASGWGQGNTGELFF
TRBV7-6	many	-	TRBJ2-1	TGTGCCAGCAGCTCGAAAGTAGTAATAGACAATGAGCAGTTCTTC	CASSSKVVIDNEQFF
TRBV21-1	many	-	TRBJ2-7	TGTGCCAGCAGCAAAGAAAGGTACGAGCAGTACTTC	CASSKERYEQYF
TRBV7-2	many	-	TRBJ1-5	TGTGCCAGCAGCTTAGCGCTTGGGGCCCAGCATTTT	CASSLALGAQHF
TRBV7-3	many	-	TRBJ1-1	TGTGCCAGCAGCAGGACAGTGAACACTGAAGCTTTCTTT	CASSRTVNTEAFF
TRBV5-4	many	-	TRBJ2-5	TGTGCCAGCAGCGGGCCTCTCCTTGAGACCCAGTACTTC	CASSGPLLETQYF
TRBV29-1	few	TRBD2	TRBJ2-2	TGCAGCGCCGCCCCTAGCGGGGGCTCGGCCGGGGAGCTGTTTTTT	CSAAPSGGSAGELFF
TRBV20-1	many	-	TRBJ2-5	TGCAGTGCCAATAAGGGGGTAGGAGAGACCCAGTACTTC	CSANKGVGETQYF
TRBV5-1	many	-	TRBJ1-1	TGCGCCAGCAGCCGGTTGGGGCCCGGGGAGACTGAAGCTTTCTTT	CASSRLGPGETEAFF
TRBV5-1	many	TRBD1	TRBJ2-3	TGCGCCAGCAGCTTGTGGGGACAGGCAAGCACAGATACGCAGTATTTT	CASSLWGQASTDTQYF
TRBV7-3	many	-	TRBJ1-1	TGTGCCAGCAGCTTAGGCATGAACACTGAAGCTTTCTTT	CASSLGMNTEAFF
TRBV7-9	few	-	TRBJ2-1	TGTGCCAGCAGCTTAGCGGGGGCTTTGAACAATGAGCAGTTCTTC	CASSLAGALNNEQFF
TRBV6-4	-	-	TRBJ1-2	TGTGCCAGCAAACCCCATCAGGATAACTATGGCTACACCTTC	CASKPHQDNYGYTF
TRBV15	many	TRBD1	TRBJ1-1	TGTGCCACCAGCAGGGGGACAGGCGCGGTTGCTTTCTTT	CATSRGTGAVAFF
TRBV6-1	few	-	TRBJ1-1	TGTACTTCTTTAAAAAGATCGGACACTGAAGCTTTCTTT	CTSLKRSDTEAFF
TRBV20-1	many	-	TRBJ2-5	TGCAGTGGAAAAGACAGGCCAGAGACCCAGTACTTC	CSGKDRPETQYF
TRBV27	few	-	TRBJ2-5	TGTGCCAGCAGCGTAGCAGGGAAGCAAACACCGTACTTC	CASSVAGKQTPYF
TRBV5-8	many	-	TRBJ2-2	TGTGCCAGCAGCTTCCAGTGGTTTACCGGGGAGCTGTTTTTT	CASSFQWFTGELFF